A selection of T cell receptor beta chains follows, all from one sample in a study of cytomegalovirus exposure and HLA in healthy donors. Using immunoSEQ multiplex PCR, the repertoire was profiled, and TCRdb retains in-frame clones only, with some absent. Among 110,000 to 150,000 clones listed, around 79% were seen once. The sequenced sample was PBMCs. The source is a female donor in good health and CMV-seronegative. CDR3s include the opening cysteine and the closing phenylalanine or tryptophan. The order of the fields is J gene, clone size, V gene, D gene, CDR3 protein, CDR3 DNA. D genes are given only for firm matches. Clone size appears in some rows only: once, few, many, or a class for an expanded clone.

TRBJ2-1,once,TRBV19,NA,CASSMGWRGPYNEQFF,TGTGCCAGTAGTATGGGATGGCGGGGACCATACAATGAGCAGTTCTTC
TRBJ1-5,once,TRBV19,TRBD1,CASSRPRDREGQPQHF,TGTGCCAGTAGTCGCCCCCGGGACAGGGAAGGTCAGCCCCAGCATTTT
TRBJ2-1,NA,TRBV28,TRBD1,CASSPLRQGASYNEQFF,TGTGCCAGCAGTCCCCTTCGACAGGGTGCATCCTACAATGAGCAGTTCTTC
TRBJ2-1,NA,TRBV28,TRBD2,CASTPLAGGTYNEQFF,TGTGCCAGCACTCCTCTAGCGGGAGGAACCTACAATGAGCAGTTCTTC
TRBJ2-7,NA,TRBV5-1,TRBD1,CASSPRDRNTYEQYF,TGCGCCAGCAGCCCCCGGGACAGAAATACTTACGAGCAGTACTTC
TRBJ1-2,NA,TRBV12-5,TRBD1,CASGSNPGTVLYGYTF,TGTGCTAGTGGTTCTAACCCCGGGACAGTACTCTATGGCTACACCTTC
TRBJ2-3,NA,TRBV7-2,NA,CASSLGGDATDTQYF,TGTGCCAGCAGCTTAGGGGGCGACGCCACAGATACGCAGTATTTT
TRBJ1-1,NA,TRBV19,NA,CASRTGPEAFF,TGTGCCAGTAGAACAGGACCTGAAGCTTTCTTT
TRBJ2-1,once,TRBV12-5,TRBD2,CASGPGTSGYNEQFF,TGTGCTAGTGGTCCCGGGACTAGCGGCTACAATGAGCAGTTCTTC
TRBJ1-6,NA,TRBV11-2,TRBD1,CASSLDRDRWYSPLHF,TGTGCCAGCAGCTTAGATAGGGACAGGTGGTATTCACCCCTCCACTTT
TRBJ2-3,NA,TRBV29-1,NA,CSVGTQSSTDTQYF,TGCAGCGTTGGAACCCAGTCTAGCACAGATACGCAGTATTTT
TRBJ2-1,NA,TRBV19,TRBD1,CASYGRAGGRYEQFF,TGTGCCAGTTATGGGCGGGCAGGGGGCCGCTATGAGCAGTTCTTC
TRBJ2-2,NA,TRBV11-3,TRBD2,CASSLGAGAGGELFF,TGTGCCAGCAGCTTGGGAGCGGGGGCAGGAGGGGAGCTGTTTTTT
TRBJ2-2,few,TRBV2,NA,CASRASPGVGELFF,TGTGCCAGCCGGGCCTCGCCGGGGGTCGGGGAGCTGTTTTTT
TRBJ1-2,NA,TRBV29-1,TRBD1,CSVGTGGDYGYTF,TGCAGCGTCGGGACAGGGGGCGACTATGGCTACACCTTC
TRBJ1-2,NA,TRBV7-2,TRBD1,CASRRTGIDGYTF,TGTGCCAGCAGGCGGACAGGGATCGATGGCTACACCTTC
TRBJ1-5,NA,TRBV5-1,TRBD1,CASSLQGAGGNQPQHF,TGCGCCAGCAGCCTCCAGGGGGCAGGGGGCAATCAGCCCCAGCATTTT
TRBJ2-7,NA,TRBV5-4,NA,CASSLVSGHEQYF,TGTGCCAGCAGCTTGGTTAGCGGCCACGAGCAGTACTTC
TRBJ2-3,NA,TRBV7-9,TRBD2,CASSLALGGSPSTDTQYF,TGTGCCAGCAGCTTAGCGCTCGGGGGGAGCCCATCCACAGATACGCAGTATTTT
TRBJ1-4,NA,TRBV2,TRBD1,CASRYGTDNEKLFF,TGTGCCAGCAGATACGGGACAGATAATGAAAAACTGTTTTTT